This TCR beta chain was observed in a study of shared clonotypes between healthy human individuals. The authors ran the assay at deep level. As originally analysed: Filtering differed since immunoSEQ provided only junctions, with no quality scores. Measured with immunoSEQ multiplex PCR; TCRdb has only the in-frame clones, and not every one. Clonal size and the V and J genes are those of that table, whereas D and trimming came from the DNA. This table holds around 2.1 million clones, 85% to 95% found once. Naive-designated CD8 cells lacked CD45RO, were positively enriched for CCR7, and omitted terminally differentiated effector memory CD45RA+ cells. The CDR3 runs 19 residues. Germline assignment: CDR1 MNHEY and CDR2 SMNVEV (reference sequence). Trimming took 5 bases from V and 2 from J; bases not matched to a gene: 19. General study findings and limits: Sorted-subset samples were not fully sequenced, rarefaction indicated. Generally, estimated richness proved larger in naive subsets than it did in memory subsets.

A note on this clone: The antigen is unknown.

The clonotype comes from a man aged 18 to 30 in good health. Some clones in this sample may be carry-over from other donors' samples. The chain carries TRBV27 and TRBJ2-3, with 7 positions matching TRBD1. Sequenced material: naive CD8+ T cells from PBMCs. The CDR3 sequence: CASSLSLYYRGRDTDTQYF. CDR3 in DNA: TGTGCCAGCAGTCTCTCCCTCTATTACAGGGGACGTGACACAGATACGCAGTATTTT.